The text below deals with one TCR beta chain. The sequenced fragment ends 3 residues before the CDR3 boundary, so the rest is inferred from the germline J gene. V lost 7 bases and J lost 4, with 13 bases in between. The CDR3 loop spans 12 amino acids. Germline values: CDR1 DFQATT, CDR2 SNEGSKA (reference sequence). The protocol was immunoSEQ multiplex PCR, while the TCRdb copy is restricted to in-frame clones and leaves out a portion. With more than 40,000 clones in the sample, the ten largest clones hold 7.6%. This entry is derived from a study of T cells in women clearing cervical HPV infection. Study as a whole: With HLA typing for only a few women, HLA confounding remains possible.

The material sequenced was blood buffy coat. This TCR was recovered from a woman aged 18 to 69 with a cervical HPV16 infection that either progressed to CIN3+ or cleared (not recorded which). The rearrangement joins TRBV20-1 to TRBJ1-1; D may be TRBD1 (6 bases). This CDR3 is CSGSQGSTEAFF. The covered CDR3 bases are TGCAGTGGGTCCCAGGGGAGCACTGAA.